These T cell receptor beta chains were read from a single sample in a study of cytomegalovirus exposure and HLA in healthy donors. Here immunoSEQ multiplex PCR was the method, and the copy in TCRdb shows in-frame clones only, minus some. The sample has 150,000 to 200,000 clones, approximately 82% seen once. The sequencing sample was made of PBMCs. These receptors were obtained from a girl aged 2 to 9 in good health and CMV-seropositive. Each CDR3 is given with its conserved first and last residue. Fields, in order: V gene, J gene, CDR3 protein.

v_gene: TRBV10-1; j_gene: TRBJ2-1; CDR3aa: CASSDFQGGNEQFF
v_gene: TRBV27; j_gene: TRBJ1-5; CDR3aa: CASQVIDSGLSNQPQHF
v_gene: TRBV5-1; j_gene: TRBJ1-4; CDR3aa: CASSTYGRGTAFNEKLFF
v_gene: TRBV15; j_gene: TRBJ1-4; CDR3aa: CATSGTGMIRNEKLFF
v_gene: TRBV28; j_gene: TRBJ2-3; CDR3aa: CAVGSSLARTDTQYF
v_gene: TRBV6-1; j_gene: TRBJ1-2; CDR3aa: CASSETGTGSSRTF
v_gene: TRBV11-2; j_gene: TRBJ2-1; CDR3aa: CASSLGLPEQFF
v_gene: TRBV6-5; j_gene: TRBJ1-2; CDR3aa: CASSLDRRNLFF
v_gene: TRBV9; j_gene: TRBJ1-2; CDR3aa: CASSQPTGRMDYTF
v_gene: TRBV18; j_gene: TRBJ1-1; CDR3aa: CASSGQGMNTEAFF
v_gene: TRBV15; j_gene: TRBJ2-1; CDR3aa: CATSRDGVYRSYNEQFF
v_gene: TRBV10-1; j_gene: TRBJ2-3; CDR3aa: CASSAGTSGRVHTDTQYF
v_gene: TRBV6-5; j_gene: TRBJ1-5; CDR3aa: CASTEGEPPPQHF
v_gene: TRBV2; j_gene: TRBJ2-5; CDR3aa: CASSERGRGTQYF
v_gene: TRBV11-2; j_gene: TRBJ2-5; CDR3aa: CASSLRTSGRGETQYF
v_gene: TRBV6-6; j_gene: TRBJ2-1; CDR3aa: CASSYSAGIYNEQFF
v_gene: TRBV11-3; j_gene: TRBJ2-7; CDR3aa: CASSPTSGTSFLEQYF
v_gene: TRBV5-1; j_gene: TRBJ1-1; CDR3aa: CASNGHLDGTEAFF
v_gene: TRBV6-5; j_gene: TRBJ2-7; CDR3aa: CATARTGVEQYF
v_gene: TRBV29-1; j_gene: TRBJ1-3; CDR3aa: CSVAGDHPGNAIYF
v_gene: TRBV18; j_gene: TRBJ1-1; CDR3aa: CASSLQWNTEAFF
v_gene: TRBV29-1; j_gene: TRBJ1-1; CDR3aa: CSVGRDRMNTEAFF
v_gene: TRBV19; j_gene: TRBJ2-2; CDR3aa: CASSTPRTVPNTGELFF
v_gene: TRBV27; j_gene: TRBJ1-5; CDR3aa: CASRSRGGNQPQHF
v_gene: TRBV25-1; j_gene: TRBJ2-7; CDR3aa: CASSEQTAAYEQYF
v_gene: TRBV30; j_gene: TRBJ1-2; CDR3aa: CAWSVTGVNYGYTF
v_gene: TRBV5-1; j_gene: TRBJ2-2; CDR3aa: CASSLAQDGAGELFF
v_gene: TRBV5-1; j_gene: TRBJ2-7; CDR3aa: CASSSTSHASVVAEGSYF
v_gene: TRBV4-1; j_gene: TRBJ2-3; CDR3aa: CASSQDGGTSSTDTQYF
v_gene: TRBV5-6; j_gene: TRBJ2-2; CDR3aa: CASSPGLASGELFF
v_gene: TRBV6-1; j_gene: TRBJ2-7; CDR3aa: CASRPAGIAYEQYF